Listed below are T cell receptor beta chains from one sample, sequenced in a study of T cell responses to AZD1222 COVID-19 vaccine. Clones were read by immunoSEQ multiplex PCR, and TCRdb kept only the in-frame ones, dropping some. The table shows more than 95,000 clones, with about 92% occurring only once. Sample: peripheral blood, taken on day 0 of MenACWY control vaccination. The receptors stem from an adult in good health. The CDR3 runs from the conserved cysteine through the conserved F or W. The D gene is left open where the match is weak. Clone size is stated in some rows and not others, as once, few, many or a class when expanded.

clone_size,v_call,j_call,d_call,cdr3_aa,cdr3_nt
-,TRBV7-2,TRBJ2-5,-,CASRLSGGQETQYF,TGTGCCAGCAGACTATCCGGGGGACAAGAGACCCAGTACTTC
once,TRBV6-2/TRBV6-3,TRBJ1-5,-,CASSYVQGPYQPQHF,TGTGCCAGCAGTTACGTACAGGGCCCCTATCAGCCCCAGCATTTT
-,TRBV27,TRBJ1-4,-,CASSRRVPNEKLFF,TGTGCCAGCAGCCGACGCGTTCCTAATGAAAAACTGTTTTTT
-,TRBV6-6,TRBJ1-4,TRBD1,CASGSRQGAEKLFF,TGTGCCAGCGGGAGTAGACAGGGGGCAGAAAAACTGTTTTTT
-,TRBV28,TRBJ2-7,-,CASSSTGVNYEQYF,TGTGCCAGCAGTTCAACGGGGGTAAACTACGAGCAGTACTTC
-,TRBV30,TRBJ1-5,-,CAWSVQLNQPQHF,TGTGCCTGGAGTGTACAGTTGAATCAGCCCCAGCATTTT
-,TRBV30,TRBJ1-5,TRBD1,CAWGTGGDNQPQHF,TGTGCCTGGGGGACAGGGGGGGACAATCAGCCCCAGCATTTT
-,TRBV4-1,TRBJ1-6,TRBD1,CASSQGDRGANSPLHF,TGCGCCAGCAGCCAAGGCGACAGGGGGGCTAATTCACCCCTCCACTTT
-,TRBV6-5,TRBJ2-1,-,CASSYSVAGAYNEQFF,TGTGCCAGCAGTTACTCGGTGGCAGGGGCCTACAATGAGCAGTTCTTC
-,TRBV6-6,TRBJ2-3,TRBD1,CASSPGTGGSSTDTQYF,TGTGCCAGCAGTCCCGGGACAGGGGGCTCTAGCACAGATACGCAGTATTTT
-,TRBV7-2,TRBJ1-6,TRBD1,CASSLGQGDSPLHF,TGTGCCAGCAGCTTGGGACAGGGGGATTCACCCCTCCACTTT
-,TRBV28,TRBJ1-5,-,CASSLLGGRRNQPQHF,TGTGCCAGCAGTTTATTGGGAGGGCGCCGCAATCAGCCCCAGCATTTT
-,TRBV28,TRBJ2-2,-,CASSLVDRDTGELFF,TGTGCCAGCAGTTTAGTAGACCGGGACACCGGGGAGCTGTTTTTT
once,TRBV19,TRBJ2-3,-,CASTLQARTDTQYF,TGTGCCAGTACCCTACAGGCACGCACAGATACGCAGTATTTT
-,TRBV27,TRBJ2-3,TRBD2,CASSFGGGPYTDTQYF,TGTGCCAGCAGTTTCGGCGGGGGTCCTTACACAGATACGCAGTATTTT
once,TRBV10-2,TRBJ1-1,-,CASSESGGITEAFF,TGCGCCAGCAGTGAGTCGGGAGGGATCACTGAAGCTTTCTTT